The sequence of this T cell receptor beta chain was determined in a study of Ad26.COV2.S vaccination and SARS-CoV-2 variants. The trim removed 3 bases at V and 4 bases at J, leaving 7 bases unmatched. Per the germline V gene, CDR1 is LGHDT and CDR2 is YNNKEL (reference sequence). The CDR3 is 16 amino acids. Generated by immunoSEQ multiplex PCR, the TCRdb table keeps only in-frame clones and is missing some. Of around 320,000 clones in the sample, around four fifths were seen once. Treatment described: 15 to 20 received Ad26.COV2.S at low or high dose, single or two shots; roughly five received placebo; per-sample allocation not given. Specimens were obtained on day 63 following the first vaccine or placebo injection.

This receptor was taken from a person between 18 and 65 years old who received the Ad26.COV2.S COVID-19 vaccine or a placebo. The J gene is TRBJ2-1, the V gene TRBV3-1 (or the pseudogene TRBV3-2); TRBD2 matches at 9 bases. The material was peripheral blood, obtained in a trial of Ad26.COV2.S vaccine versus placebo. Written as DNA, the CDR3 is TGTGCCAGCAGCCATGGAAGCGGGGGGACATACAATGAGCAGTTCTTC. It specifies CASSHGSGGTYNEQFF.